This T cell receptor (beta chain) emerged from a study of blood T cell repertoires in COVID-19 (dated by TCRdb to 2019 to 2021). For context, the study as a whole: Samples covering the acute and convalescent phases of COVID-19 were provided by collaborators in the United States, Italy and Spain. The prospective study material was composed of cDNA or gDNA derived from T cells, B-cell-depleted T cells, or PBMCs. Subjects who had been exposed to COVID-19, were actively infected with it, or had recovered from it provided the deeply sampled blood TCRbeta repertoires that made up the dataset. A freely available public database, intended as a resource for researchers studying the immune response to SARS-CoV-2, is where the repertoires were released. Samples came from the ongoing ImmuneRACE study (first 160 participants) plus 1,254 subjects from 6 global collaborators. A de-identified subject ID, COVID-19 status, age in years and sex were almost always included in the sample metadata. Where available, HLA class I and class II types were taken from metadata supplied by the sample provider and were not determined by assay-based typing.

TCRbeta CDR3 regions were amplified from genomic DNA by means of the immunoSEQ Assay, a bias-controlled multiplex PCR. In the original analysis: The number of nucleated cells in each sample was estimated by amplification of reference gene primers within the assay. To quantify the absolute abundance of each unique TCRbeta CDR3 rearrangement, sequence reads were collapsed and filtered. For each sample, productive Simpson clonality was calculated as the square root of Simpson's diversity index across productive rearrangements. TCRdb mirrors the immuneACCESS table, restricted to in-frame sequences. Some clones are absent from its copies; in checked studies, under half trace to an unresolved V gene, and the reason for the others is unknown. From that table come the V and J calls and clone size; the DNA was used to work out D and trimming. A total of some 670,000 clones appear in this sample, 85% to 90% of them only once. About 0.26% of the sample rests with the top ten.

Study-wide conclusions, independent of this receptor: The quantity of clinical and demographic metadata differed by source and by participant and was supplied without curation.

Points on this clone: Its binding antigen is unknown. No clone much larger than this one lies a single base away; base qualities are absent.

The collaborating institutions used their own protocols to collect whole blood in K2EDTA tubes. For TCRbeta analysis, collaborators shipped samples in one of three forms: frozen whole blood, isolated PBMCs, or DNA extracted from either of those sample types. From the cysteine through the phenylalanine, the CDR3 covers 13 amino acids. Of the read, only the CDR3 DNA is kept; its 39 bases are in frame from base 1. Trimming accounts for 7 bases at V and 7 bases at J, while the number of junction bases matched to no gene is 2. According to the germline V gene, CDR1 reads KGHDR and CDR2 reads SFDVKD. The receptor's source is a woman aged 18-35 years with acute or convalescent COVID-19. This sequence uses TRBV24-1 and TRBJ1-6, and TRBD1 matches 8 of the central bases. Sequenced sample: peripheral blood. This receptor has the CDR3 CATRGQGNSPLHF. The nucleotide sequence reads TGTGCCACCAGAGGACAGGGAAATTCACCCCTCCACTTT.